The clone carrying this T cell receptor (beta chain) has a single count. The target antigen is unknown. V dropped 1 base and J dropped 2; count of bases not matched to a gene: 1. CDR1 MGHRA and CDR2 YSYEKL come from the germline V gene. The CDR3 is 15 residues long. Method: immunoSEQ multiplex PCR; TCRdb's copy keeps in-frame clones and lacks some. This sample has about 79,000 clones, with 80% found just once. The data derive from a study of T cell responses to AZD1222 COVID-19 vaccine. Study at large: Recipients boosted at about 4 weeks or about 12 weeks are pooled.

Whole-study findings and limits: Spike-specific TCR breadth and depth both grew after two AZD1222 doses. CD4 TCRs linked to vaccination spanned spike, dominating at 160-218 and 743-854. The sample set comprised mostly white British donors with more females, and clonal diversity was possibly underestimated.

Sequenced material: peripheral blood, taken on day 0 of AZD1222 vaccination. The sequence derives from an adult in good health. The V call is TRBV4-1, the J call TRBJ2-7; 11 nucleotides agree with TRBD2. The CDR3 bases are TGCGCCAGCAGCCAAGTGACTAGCGGGGCCTACGAGCAGTACTTC. Translating it yields CASSQVTSGAYEQYF.